This T cell receptor (beta chain) was observed in a study of spatial heterogeneity in lung cancer. TCRdb reprocessed the 5' RACE reads via MiXCR and lists one record per CDR3 protein. The profile covers under 15,000 distinct CDR3 sequences, with 3% to 4.5% appearing a single time and roughly 45% taken by the ten largest. The CDR3 runs 14 residues. Germline V gene lookup returns CDR1 SQVTM and CDR2 ANQGSEA. V dropped 6 bases and J dropped 0 bases, with 11 bases sitting between them. This clonotype was detected many times. Documented time point: sample taken at primary tumor resection. A total of over 70 untreated early-stage non-small cell lung cancer patients served as donors.

The chain joins TRBV29-1 to TRBJ1-4, with unresolved D. This TCR came from a male donor with early-stage non-small cell lung cancer. The source was PBMCs, collected at surgery. The CDR3 coding sequence is TGCAGCGTCGAGGGATTTTCAACTAATGAAAAACTGTTTTTT. Translated, it gives CSVEGFSTNEKLFF.